The 25 T cell receptor beta chains reported below all come from one sample, sequenced in a study of T cells in pancreatic ductal adenocarcinoma. The selected patients with pancreatic ductal adenocarcinoma had surgery but no neoadjuvant therapy. TCRdb keeps only in-frame clones here, not all; method: immunoSEQ multiplex PCR. Among about 9,000 clones listed, nearly 90% were seen once. Sequencing was carried out using PBMCs. All receptors come from a human donor with pancreatic ductal adenocarcinoma.

The chain employs TRBV9 and TRBJ2-7, with a tentative D call TRBD1 (5 bases). Germline V gives CDR1 SGDLS, CDR2 YYNGEE. CDR3 length: 15 amino acids. V gave up 4 bases and J gave up 3 bases, with 17 bases separating them. The CDR3 nucleotides are TGTGCCAGCAGCCGTACACCGACAGCCCACTACGAGCAGTACTTC. It specifies CASSRTPTAHYEQYF.

The DNA for the CDR3 is TGTGCCAGCAGCAGGACAGGGGAAGGCTCACCCCTCCACTTT. Translated, it gives CASSRTGEGSPLHF. V and J are TRBV7-2 and TRBJ1-6; 9 nucleotides line up with TRBD1. The CDR3 has 14 residues. V dropped 5 bases and J dropped 10; count of bases not matched to a gene: 6. Per germline, CDR1 SGHTA and CDR2 FQGNSA. Using reference TRBV7-2 and TRBJ1-6 for the parts outside the CDR3, the full variable domain is GAGVSQSPSNKVTEKGKDVELRCDPISGHTALYWYRQSLGQGLEFLIYFQGNSAPDKSGLPSDRFSAERTGGSVSTLTIQRTQQEDSAVYLCASSRTGEGSPLHFGNGTRLTVT.

The CDR3 DNA reads TGTGCCAGCAGCCAAGATAAGAGTAGAGGGGGAGATACGCAGTATTTT. It specifies CASSQDKSRGGDTQYF. The V call is TRBV4-2, the J call TRBJ2-3, with D maybe TRBD1 (6 bases). Germline CDR1 is LGHNA and CDR2 is YNFKEQ. V was pared by 0 bases and J by 5 bases, with 15 bases between. The CDR3 has 16 residues.

V usage is TRBV9 and J usage is TRBJ2-3, with TRBD2 as a possible D gene (5 bases). CDR1 and CDR2 (germline): SGDLS, YYNGEE. Trimming took 4 bases from V and 1 from J, leaving 13 bases between them. This CDR3 is 15 amino acids long. DNA for the CDR3: TGTGCCAGCAGCCCCCGCGGACTCCGCACAGATACGCAGTATTTT. Translation: CASSPRGLRTDTQYF. The whole variable domain, remainder taken from reference TRBV9 and TRBJ2-3, is DSGVTQTPKHLITATGQRVTLRCSPRSGDLSVYWYQQSLDQGLQFLIQYYNGEERAKGNILERFSAQQFPDLHSELNLSSLELGDSALYFCASSPRGLRTDTQYFGPGTRLTVL.

This clone was detected only once. V is TRBV5-1 and J is TRBJ1-6; 8 bases are shared with TRBD1. V lost 0 bases, J lost 6 bases, and 5 bases stayed unmatched. The CDR3 runs to 16 residues. Germline CDR1 SGHRS, CDR2 YFSETQ. The chain's CDR3 is CASSLGTGRSNSPLHF. In DNA form, the CDR3 reads TGCGCCAGCAGCTTGGGGACAGGGCGATCTAATTCACCCCTCCACTTT.

This chain connects TRBV5-8 to TRBJ2-2; 10 bases align to TRBD2. Per germline, CDR1 SGHTS and CDR2 YDEGEE. Trimming took 2 bases from V and 2 from J; bases not matched to a gene: 12. This CDR3 region has 19 residues. The CDR3, as DNA: TGTGCCAGCAGCTTTCACTCAACTAGCGGGACTCTCAACACCGGGGAGCTGTTTTTT. As protein: CASSFHSTSGTLNTGELFF. Filled out from reference TRBV5-8 and TRBJ2-2, the complete variable domain reads EAGVTQSPTHLIKTRGQQATLRCSPISGHTSVYWYQQALGLGLQFLLWYDEGEERNRGNFPPRFSGRQFPNYSSELNVNALELEDSALYLCASSFHSTSGTLNTGELFFGEGSRLTVL.

This chain joins TRBV27 and TRBJ1-6; TRBD1 might be the D (5 bases). The germline CDR1 and CDR2 sequences are MNHEY and SMNVEV (reference sequence). V was clipped by 2 bases and J by 13 bases, with 12 bases between them. CDR3 length equals 13 residues. The CDR3 here is CASSLSQGLPLHF. In DNA, the CDR3 is TGTGCCAGCAGTTTAAGTCAGGGCCTTCCCCTCCACTTT.

This rearrangement joins TRBV5-1 to TRBJ2-1; 8 nucleotides match TRBD1. The CDR3 is 14 residues long. The V gene's germline CDR1 is SGHRS and CDR2 YFSETQ. Trimming at V came to 4 bases and at J to 8 bases, leaving 8 bases not matched to a gene. The CDR3 spells CASSPRTGSDEQFF. The CDR3 nucleotides read TGCGCCAGCAGCCCCAGGACAGGGTCGGATGAGCAGTTCTTC. Complete variable domain (other parts from reference TRBV5-1 and TRBJ2-1): KAGVTQTPRYLIKTRGQQVTLSCSPISGHRSVSWYQQTPGQGLQFLFEYFSETQRNKGNFPGRFSGRQFSNSRSEMNVSTLELGDSALYLCASSPRTGSDEQFFGPGTRLTVL.

The chain couples TRBV5-4 to TRBJ2-1; D might be TRBD2 (6 bases). V lost 2 bases and J lost 5, with 11 bases in between. Germline CDR1 is SGHNT and CDR2 is YYREEE (reference sequence). The CDR3 runs 14 residues. The CDR3 DNA follows: TGTGCCAGCAGCTTTGTCGGGAGCCACAATGAGCAGTTCTTC. It encodes CASSFVGSHNEQFF.

The chain combines TRBV10-3 with TRBJ2-3, with 8 bases identical to TRBD1. V shed 4 bases and J 5 bases; nucleotides not matched to a gene: 8. Germline assignment: CDR1 ENHRY and CDR2 SYGVKD. The CDR3 has 15 residues. The CDR3 loop is CAISVSTGAGDTQYF. CDR3 bases: TGTGCCATCAGTGTTTCGACAGGGGCGGGAGATACGCAGTATTTT.

The chain uses TRBV5-4 and TRBJ2-1; 10 bases are a match to TRBD2. Germline CDR1 SGHNT, CDR2 YYREEE (reference sequence). V lost 4 bases, J lost 3 bases, and 7 bases stayed unmatched. The CDR3 runs to 16 residues. The CDR3, as DNA: TGTGCCAGCAGCCAACTGACTAGCGGGTACTACAATGAGCAGTTCTTC. This translates into CASSQLTSGYYNEQFF.

The chain employs TRBV2 and TRBJ2-1, with a weak D call TRBD2 (5 bases). CDR1 and CDR2 (germline): SNHLY, FYNNEI. The CDR3 runs 10 residues. V was pared by 5 bases and J by 12 bases, with 8 bases between. CDR3 region: CASSNSGQFF. The DNA of the CDR3 is TGTGCCAGCAGTAACAGCGGGCAGTTCTTC.

This clone appeared once. J is TRBJ2-7 and V is TRBV9; D perhaps matches TRBD2 (6 bases). Germline CDR1 reads SGDLS; CDR2 reads YYNGEE. Trimming removed 0 bases from V and 3 bases from J, with 13 bases in between. The CDR3 extends over 15 amino acids. This CDR3 reads CASSVGGGGVYEQYF. DNA of the CDR3: TGTGCCAGCAGCGTAGGAGGTGGAGGGGTCTACGAGCAGTACTTC.

The chain combines TRBV6-4 with TRBJ1-6; 10 bases line up with TRBD1. The length of the CDR3 is 12 residues. V was clipped by 11 bases and J by 9 bases; unmatched bases: 4. The V gene's germline CDR1 is MRHNA and CDR2 SNTAGT. CDR3 nucleotides: TGTGCCGTAGACAGGGGGCGTTCACCCCTCCACTTT. This translates into CAVDRGRSPLHF.

The chain combines TRBV4-2 with TRBJ1-5, with 8 bases matching TRBD1. Germline CDR1 is LGHNA and CDR2 is YNFKEQ. The CDR3 has 16 residues. Losses at the gene ends were 4 bases for V and 0 bases for J; bases not matched to a gene: 5. CDR3 DNA sequence: TGTGCCAGCAGCCTCCACAGGGGGGATAGCAATCAGCCCCAGCATTTT. As protein: CASSLHRGDSNQPQHF.

The chain employs TRBV4-1 and TRBJ1-1; D perhaps matches TRBD1 (6 bases). Germline loops: CDR1 MGHRA, CDR2 YSYEKL. The CDR3 runs to 15 residues. Trimming shortened V by 5 bases and J by 3 bases, and 16 bases separated the two germline ends. CDR3 nucleotides: TGCGCCAGCAGCACGAGGGAACAGGGAGACACTGAAGCTTTCTTT. As protein: CASSTREQGDTEAFF.

The chain is built from TRBV15 and TRBJ2-7; 11 nucleotides agree with TRBD1. CDR1 LNHNV and CDR2 YYDKDF come from the germline V gene (reference sequence). The junction had 11 bases not matched to a gene; V was cut back by 2 bases and J by 5 bases. The CDR3 totals 17 residues. CDR3 sequence (DNA): TGTGCCACCAGCAGAAGATTGGGACAGGGGGAATCAAACGAGCAGTACTTC. It yields the protein CATSRRLGQGESNEQYF.

This chain joins TRBV27 and TRBJ2-5, with D unclear. V was clipped by 3 bases and J by 0 bases, with 5 bases between them. Germline CDR1 reads MNHEY; CDR2 reads SMNVEV (reference sequence). The CDR3 consists of 13 residues. The CDR3 DNA reads as TGTGCCAGCAGTTTTTCGTACCAAGAGACCCAGTACTTC. Translation: CASSFSYQETQYF.

The V call is TRBV11-2, the J call TRBJ1-1, with D unclear. Per germline, CDR1 SGHAT and CDR2 FQNNGV. The CDR3 is made up of 13 amino acids. The V and J ends lost 7 bases and 2 bases respectively, with 11 bases between them. CDR3: CASILGRNTEAFF. The DNA for the CDR3 is TGTGCCAGCATTCTAGGCAGAAACACTGAAGCTTTCTTT.

The chain joins TRBV5-1 to TRBJ1-4, with D uncertain. Trimming shortened V by 4 bases and J by 2 bases, and 12 bases separated the two germline ends. The CDR3 contains 15 residues. Germline V gene lookup returns CDR1 SGHRS and CDR2 YFSETQ. The CDR3 reads CASSPGLRTNEKLFF. The CDR3 region has the DNA TGCGCCAGCAGCCCAGGACTGAGGACTAATGAAAAACTGTTTTTT.

The table lists this clone with a count of one. The chain combines TRBV27 with TRBJ1-3, with D possibly being TRBD1 (5 bases). The V end lost 5 bases, the J end lost 0 bases, and 14 bases lay between the germline ends. Germline assignment: CDR1 MNHEY and CDR2 SMNVEV (reference sequence). The CDR3 loop spans 16 amino acids. The CDR3 DNA is TGTGCCAGCAGTGGTCACTTCGGGGGCTCTGGAAACACCATATATTTT. It codes for CASSGHFGGSGNTIYF.

V and J are TRBV7-2 and TRBJ1-2; the match to TRBD1 covers 7 bases. CDR3 length equals 14 residues. Looked up from germline, CDR1 is SGHTA and CDR2 is FQGNSA. V lost 5 bases to trimming and J lost 8 bases; unmatched junction nucleotides: 11. The CDR3 spells CASSQSDRSGGYTF. DNA of the CDR3: TGTGCCAGCAGCCAATCGGACAGGTCGGGAGGCTACACCTTC.

The genes are TRBV2 and TRBJ1-3; D might be TRBD1 (6 bases). The V gene lost 5 bases and the J gene lost 4 bases, with 21 bases spanning the gap. Looked up from germline, CDR1 is SNHLY and CDR2 is FYNNEI. The CDR3 extends over 17 amino acids. This chain's CDR3 is CASSYTGTSLGGNTIYF. Here the CDR3 DNA reads TGTGCCAGCAGTTATACCGGGACATCTCTGGGGGGAAACACCATATATTTT.

The rearrangement uses TRBV7-8 and TRBJ1-5, with 8 positions matching TRBD1. This CDR3 spans 17 amino acids. Germline V gene data show CDR1 as SGHVS and CDR2 as FQNEAQ. V trimming: 5 bases; J trimming: 0 bases; junction bases outside the gene matches: 9. The CDR3 loop is CASSPSDRAYSNQPQHF. The CDR3 coding sequence is TGTGCCAGCAGCCCGTCGGACAGGGCTTATAGCAATCAGCCCCAGCATTTT.

The V call is TRBV5-5, the J call TRBJ2-7; the D is unclear. The CDR3 runs 11 residues. With 7 bases removed from V and 3 bases from J, the gap between germline ends came to 8 bases. Germline CDR1 and CDR2: SGHKS and YYEKEE (reference sequence). CDR3 DNA: TGTGCCAGCGCGGCAAACTACGAGCAGTACTTC. This translates into CASAANYEQYF. The complete variable domain, with remaining parts taken from reference TRBV5-5 and TRBJ2-7, reads DAGVTQSPTHLIKTRGQQVTLRCSPISGHKSVSWYQQVLGQGPQFIFQYYEKEERGRGNFPDRFSARQFPNYSSELNVNALLLGDSALYLCASAANYEQYFGPGTRLTVT.